This T cell receptor (beta chain) is from a study of radiotherapy plus CTLA-4 blockade in lung cancer. TCRdb's table, derived via immunoSEQ multiplex PCR, lists solely in-frame clones and lacks some. The table lists 40,000 to 55,000 clones, roughly 90% of them singletons, with less than 20% in the top ten. Germline V gene sequence: CDR1 SGHAT, CDR2 FQNNGV. With V trimmed by 4 bases and J by 2 bases, 4 bases remained unmatched. This CDR3 spans 14 amino acids. The TCR comes from a human donor with non-small cell lung cancer that progressed on radiotherapy plus ipilimumab. Some clones in this sample may be carry-over from other donors' samples. The V gene is TRBV11-2, the J gene TRBJ1-1; TRBD1 matches at 7 bases. The sample consisted of peripheral blood, taken from a patient treated with radiotherapy plus ipilimumab. The CDR3 protein is CASSWGTANTEAFF. The DNA for the CDR3 is TGTGCCAGCAGCTGGGGGACAGCTAACACTGAAGCTTTCTTT. The complete variable domain, with remaining parts taken from reference TRBV11-2 and TRBJ1-1, reads EAGVAQSPRYKIIEKRQSVAFWCNPISGHATLYWYQQILGQGPKLLIQFQNNGVVDDSQLPKDRFSAERLKGVDSTLKIQPAKLEDSAVYLCASSWGTANTEAFFGQGTRLTVV.